The 10 T cell receptor beta chains below all came from one sample that was sequenced in a study of Graves' ophthalmopathy and Graves' hyperthyroidism. Amplification targeted the TCR beta CDR3 regions, with RNA transcripts as the source material. RT-PCR in the first round used HTBI primers; a second-round multiplex PCR followed. TCRdb used MiXCR to reprocess the multiplex PCR reads, holding one entry per CDR3 protein. The sample comprises some 250,000 distinct CDR3 sequences, 45% of which are singletons, and 40% to 55% rests with the top ten. Sequencing was done on a sample of peripheral blood. The receptors stem from an adult man with Graves' ophthalmopathy.

V is TRBV7-2 and J is TRBJ1-6; 7 bases line up with TRBD1. Germline assignment: CDR1 SGHTA and CDR2 FQGNSA. V shed 3 bases and J 7 bases; nucleotides not matched to a gene: 6. The length of the CDR3 is 15 residues. CDR3 protein: CASSFLGTANSPLHF. The CDR3 coding sequence is TGTGCCAGCAGCTTCCTCGGGACAGCAAATTCACCCCTCCACTTT.

With regard to this clonotype: A much bigger clone sits one base away, suggesting this may be a read error. The CDR3 is CAISYGPSYEQYF. The CDR3 coding sequence is TGTGCCATCAGTTACGGCCCGTCCTACGAGCAGTACTTC. This chain connects TRBV10-3 to TRBJ2-7; D remains ambiguous. Trimming pared 5 bases from V and 1 base from J, leaving 9 bases between. Looked up from germline, CDR1 is ENHRY and CDR2 is SYGVKD. CDR3 length: 13 residues.

DNA for the CDR3: TGTGCCAGCAGCGTAGACAGGTTCCCCAGGGCCAACGTCCTGACTTTC. It codes for CASSVDRFPRANVLTF. The chain carries TRBV7-8 and TRBJ2-6; TRBD1 might be the D (6 bases). Trimming took off 5 bases at V and 5 bases at J, with 16 bases between the two ends. Germline V gene data show CDR1 as SGHVS and CDR2 as FQNEAQ. This CDR3 is 16 amino acids long.

The chain combines TRBV2 with TRBJ2-7; the D gene is possibly TRBD1 (7 bases). The CDR3 extends over 14 amino acids. Germline V gene lookup returns CDR1 SNHLY and CDR2 FYNNEI. V was clipped by 5 bases and J by 5 bases, with 16 bases between them. The CDR3 loop is CASSYSGQVHEQYF. The CDR3 DNA follows: TGTGCCAGCAGTTATAGCGGACAGGTCCACGAGCAGTACTTC.

There are a few counts of this clonotype. The CDR3, as DNA: TGCGCCAGCAGGATGGGGACACCCAGCACCGGGGAGCTGTTTTTT. Amino acid sequence: CASRMGTPSTGELFF. V is TRBV5-1 and J is TRBJ2-2; a weak D match, TRBD1 (6 bases). V was pared by 5 bases and J by 4 bases, with 15 bases between. The CDR3 has 15 residues. CDR1 and CDR2 from the germline V gene are SGHRS and YFSETQ.

The chain links TRBV2 to TRBJ2-5; 9 bases align to TRBD1. Trimming at V came to 4 bases and at J to 11 bases, leaving 14 bases not matched to a gene. The CDR3 is 15 amino acids. In germline, CDR1 is SNHLY, CDR2 FYNNEI. The CDR3 reads CASSGGTGTLGEQYF. The CDR3 DNA reads TGTGCCAGCAGTGGAGGGACAGGGACCTTGGGGGAGCAGTACTTC.

The chain has TRBV11-1 and TRBJ1-2; no reliable D call. Between the trimmed V and J ends, which lost 9 bases and 4 bases, there was a span of 18 bases. The CDR3 loop spans 14 amino acids. In germline, CDR1 is SGHAT, CDR2 FQDESV (reference sequence). The CDR3 DNA sequence: TGTGCCAGTACCCATGCTGGGGTCGGCTATGGCTACACCTTC. It yields the protein CASTHAGVGYGYTF.

This sequence joins TRBV20-1 and TRBJ1-5; D gene ambiguous. The CDR3 is 14 residues long. The germline V gene has CDR1 DFQATT and CDR2 SNEGSKA (reference sequence). With 3 bases removed from V and 1 base from J, the gap between germline ends came to 10 bases. The CDR3 loop is CSARDGRSNQPQHF. CDR3 bases: TGCAGTGCTAGGGACGGAAGGAGCAATCAGCCCCAGCATTTT.

The chain uses TRBV20-1 and TRBJ2-7; 10 bases map to TRBD1. Per the germline V gene, CDR1 is DFQATT and CDR2 is SNEGSKA (reference sequence). V was pared by 0 bases and J by 4 bases, with 3 bases of the junction left unmatched. CDR3 length: 14 residues. In DNA form, the CDR3 reads TGCAGTGCTAGAGATTTGGGACAGGGGTACGAGCAGTACTTC. As protein: CSARDLGQGYEQYF.

The table lists this clonotype with many counts. The DNA for the CDR3 is TGTGCCAGCAGCTCACAGGGTTTTGGGGTCTATGGCTACACCTTC. Protein: CASSSQGFGVYGYTF. The V and J genes are TRBV7-2 and TRBJ1-2; maybe TRBD1 (6 bases). V was pared by 4 bases and J by 4 bases, with 16 bases between. The length of the CDR3 is 15 residues. Per the germline V gene, CDR1 is SGHTA and CDR2 is FQGNSA.